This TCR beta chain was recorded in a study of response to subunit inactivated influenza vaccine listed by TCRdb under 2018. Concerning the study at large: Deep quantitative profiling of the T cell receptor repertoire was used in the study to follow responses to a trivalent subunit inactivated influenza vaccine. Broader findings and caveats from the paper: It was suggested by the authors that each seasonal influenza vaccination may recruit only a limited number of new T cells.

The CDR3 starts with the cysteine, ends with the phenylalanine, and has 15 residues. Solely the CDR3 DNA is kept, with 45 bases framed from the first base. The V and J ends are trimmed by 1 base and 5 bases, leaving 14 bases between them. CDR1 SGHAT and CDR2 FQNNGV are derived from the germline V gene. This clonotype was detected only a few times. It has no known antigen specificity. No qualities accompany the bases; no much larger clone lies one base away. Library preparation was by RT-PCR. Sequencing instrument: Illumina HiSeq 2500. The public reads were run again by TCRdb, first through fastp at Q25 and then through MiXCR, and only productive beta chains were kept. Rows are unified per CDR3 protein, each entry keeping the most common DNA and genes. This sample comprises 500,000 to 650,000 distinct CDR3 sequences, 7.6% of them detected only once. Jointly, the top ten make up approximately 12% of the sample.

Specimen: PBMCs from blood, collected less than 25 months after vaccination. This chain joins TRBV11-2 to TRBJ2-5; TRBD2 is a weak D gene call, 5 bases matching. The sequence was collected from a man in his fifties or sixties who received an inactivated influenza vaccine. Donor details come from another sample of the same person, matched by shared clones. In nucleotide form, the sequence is TGTGCCAGCAGCTTAGCCCCGGGGAGTAGGGAGACCCAGTACTTC. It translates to CASSLAPGSRETQYF.